One sample yielded the 9 T cell receptor beta chains listed below, sequenced in a study of T-cell reconstitution after alpha-beta-depleted transplantation in children (dated by TCRdb to the mid-2010s). The method behind the library was PCR. Sequencing was carried out with an Illumina HiSeq 2500. Molecular barcoding was employed in the preparation of TCR libraries, with unique molecular identifiers being used to normalize TCRbeta repertoire quantification. In TCRdb, the public reads were trimmed at Q25 with fastp and aligned with MiXCR, with productive beta chains retained. A single entry per CDR3 protein holds the most common genes and DNA from its merged rows. This sample holds approximately 640,000 distinct CDR3 sequences; over 15% were observed only once. Jointly, the top ten make up 1.1% of the sample. This sample comprised PBMCs from the stem cell graft donor, obtained from the stem cell graft. The receptor source for this set is a human donor who donated a stem cell graft to a child with acute myeloid leukemia.

This clonotype occurred a few times. V is TRBV7-2 and J is TRBJ2-1, with D unresolved. There are 15 residues in the CDR3. Trimming cost V 7 bases and J 2 bases, with 15 bases left between them. In germline, CDR1 is SGHTA, CDR2 FQGNSA. The chain's CDR3 is CASTWAARTYNEQFF. The CDR3 bases are TGTGCCAGCACCTGGGCGGCAAGGACCTACAATGAGCAGTTCTTC.

The chain employs TRBV3-1 and TRBJ2-1; D may match TRBD1 or TRBD2 (6 bases each). The CDR3 runs to 16 residues. Germline V gene sequence: CDR1 LGHDT, CDR2 YNNKEL (reference sequence). The V end was cut by 0 bases, the J end by 1 base, with 10 bases between. CDR3 protein: CASSQDGGLSYNEQFF. Here the CDR3 DNA reads TGTGCCAGCAGCCAAGATGGGGGGCTTTCCTACAATGAGCAGTTCTTC.

This clonotype was seen repeatedly, ten times or more. This chain joins TRBV7-8 and TRBJ2-5; maybe TRBD1 (5 bases). V was shortened by 2 bases and J by 0 bases, with 7 bases between the two germline ends. The CDR3 extends over 14 amino acids. Germline loops: CDR1 SGHVS, CDR2 FQNEAQ. CDR3 loop: CASSLQGYQETQYF. The DNA of the CDR3 is TGTGCCAGCAGCTTACAGGGTTACCAAGAGACCCAGTACTTC.

This clonotype was observed a few times. The chain is built from TRBV12-3 or TRBV12-4 and TRBJ1-2; the D gene is possibly TRBD1 (5 bases). The CDR3 covers 14 residues. The V gene lost 8 bases and the J gene lost 4 bases, with 17 bases spanning the gap. CDR3 coding DNA: TGTGCCAGCTTGGGGCCATTGGGACCCTATGGCTACACCTTC. Amino acids: CASLGPLGPYGYTF.

The rearrangement joins TRBV20-1 to TRBJ1-3, with D possibly matching TRBD1 (5 bases). V lost 2 bases, J lost 8 bases, and 10 bases lay in between. This CDR3 comprises 12 residues. The germline V gene has CDR1 DFQATT and CDR2 SNEGSKA (reference sequence). CDR3 loop: CSARKPGDTIYF. Written as DNA, the CDR3 is TGCAGTGCTAGAAAGCCGGGGGACACCATATATTTT.

This clonotype was seen ten or more times. This CDR3 reads CASSLADPEAFF. As DNA, the CDR3 is TGTGCCAGCAGCTTGGCTGACCCTGAAGCTTTCTTT. The rearrangement joins TRBV5-5 to TRBJ1-1; D is ambiguous. Germline CDR1 reads SGHKS; CDR2 reads YYEKEE (reference sequence). There are 12 residues in the CDR3. V shed 0 bases and J shed 6 bases, with 6 bases lying between them. Full variable domain (remainder filled in from reference TRBV5-5 and TRBJ1-1): DAGVTQSPTHLIKTRGQQVTLRCSPISGHKSVSWYQQVLGQGPQFIFQYYEKEERGRGNFPDRFSARQFPNYSSELNVNALLLGDSALYLCASSLADPEAFFGQGTRLTVV.

The table lists this clonotype with a few counts. The V call is TRBV11-1, the J call TRBJ1-2; D unresolved. Per the germline V gene, CDR1 is SGHAT and CDR2 is FQDESV (reference sequence). CDR3 size: 13 residues. V was clipped by 3 bases and J by 4 bases, with 9 bases between them. CDR3 protein: CASSFEGFYGYTF. The DNA for the CDR3 is TGTGCCAGCAGCTTTGAGGGATTCTATGGCTACACCTTC.

This clonotype was recorded many times. The genes are TRBV29-1 and TRBJ2-2; possibly TRBD2 for D (5 bases). CDR1 is SQVTM, CDR2 ANQGSEA, per germline. The ends were cut back, 7 bases at V and 0 bases at J, with 9 bases in the middle. The CDR3 sequence is 13 residues long. CDR3 coding DNA: TGCAGCGGGGCGGGCGCGAACACCGGGGAGCTGTTTTTT. This translates into CSGAGANTGELFF.

The CDR3 sequence: CASSVGPRGDEQYF. Written as DNA, the CDR3 is TGTGCCAGCAGCGTAGGTCCACGAGGGGACGAGCAGTACTTC. J is TRBJ2-7 and V is TRBV7-9; either TRBD1 or TRBD2 may supply D (5 bases each). The germline gives CDR1 SEHNR, CDR2 FQNEAQ (reference sequence). The CDR3 loop spans 14 amino acids. The germline V and J ends were trimmed by 5 bases and 5 bases, with 16 bases remaining between them.